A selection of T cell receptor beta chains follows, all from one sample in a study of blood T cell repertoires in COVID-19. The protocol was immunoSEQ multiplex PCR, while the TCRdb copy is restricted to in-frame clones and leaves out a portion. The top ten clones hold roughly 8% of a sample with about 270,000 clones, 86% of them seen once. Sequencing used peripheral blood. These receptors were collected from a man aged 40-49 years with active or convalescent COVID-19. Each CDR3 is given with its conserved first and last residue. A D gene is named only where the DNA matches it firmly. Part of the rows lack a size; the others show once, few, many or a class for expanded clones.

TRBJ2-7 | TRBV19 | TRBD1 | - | TGTGCCAGTAGTATAGAGGGGGGACAGGGGATCTACGAGCAGTACTTC | CASSIEGGQGIYEQYF
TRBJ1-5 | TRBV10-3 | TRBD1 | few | TGTGCCATCAGCCAGACAGGGTACCCTAATCAGCCCCAGCATTTT | CAISQTGYPNQPQHF
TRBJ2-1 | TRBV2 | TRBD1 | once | TGTGCCAGCAGACAGGGGCTCGGGGAGCAGTTCTTC | CASRQGLGEQFF
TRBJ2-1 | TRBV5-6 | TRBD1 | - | TGTGGGACAGGGGTTTACTCCTACAATGAGCAGTTCTTC | CGTGVYSYNEQFF
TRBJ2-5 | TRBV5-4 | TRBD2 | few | TGTGCCAGCAGCCTACGAGCGGGATTGCAAGAGACCCAGTACTTC | CASSLRAGLQETQYF
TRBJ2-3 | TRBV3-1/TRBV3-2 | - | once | TGTGCCAGCAGCCAAGATGAGATTAGCGGTCGCACAGATACGCAGTATTTT | CASSQDEISGRTDTQYF
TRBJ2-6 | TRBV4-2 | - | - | TGTGCCAGCAGCCAAGAATACAGCCCGGGGGCCAACGTCCTGACTTTC | CASSQEYSPGANVLTF
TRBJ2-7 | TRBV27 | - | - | TGTGCCAGCAGGGACAACCTGGGCTACGAGCAGTACTTC | CASRDNLGYEQYF
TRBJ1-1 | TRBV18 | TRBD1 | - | TGTGCCAGCTCACAGGGACAGGGGGCAAACACTGAAGCTTTCTTT | CASSQGQGANTEAFF
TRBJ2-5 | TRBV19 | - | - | TGTGCCAGTAGTACTCCCGGGGAGACCCAGTACTTC | CASSTPGETQYF
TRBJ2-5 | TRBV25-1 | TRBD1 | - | TGTGCCAGCAGTGTGGACAGGACCCAAGAGACCCAGTACTTC | CASSVDRTQETQYF
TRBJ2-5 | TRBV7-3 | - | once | TGTGCCAGCAGCTTAACTAGCGGAGCTCAAGAGACCCAGTACTTC | CASSLTSGAQETQYF
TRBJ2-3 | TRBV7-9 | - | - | TGTGCCAGCAGCTTTACCCTGGCTGGGACATTAACGCAAGATACGCAGTATTTT | CASSFTLAGTLTQDTQYF
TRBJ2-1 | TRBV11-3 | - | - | TGTGCCAGCAGCCCCAGTGGGAGCTCCTACAATGAGCAGTTCTTC | CASSPSGSSYNEQFF
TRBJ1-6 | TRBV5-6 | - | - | TGTGCCAGCAGCTTGGGAGGTTCCGTGAGCTCCTATAATTCACCCCTCCACTTT | CASSLGGSVSSYNSPLHF
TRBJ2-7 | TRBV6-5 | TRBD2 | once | TGTGCCAGCAGCGGTGAAAGCGGGACCTGGGAGCAGTACTTC | CASSGESGTWEQYF
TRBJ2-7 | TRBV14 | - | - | TGTGCCAGCAGCCAAGTGGGGGACTCATACGAGCAGTACTTC | CASSQVGDSYEQYF
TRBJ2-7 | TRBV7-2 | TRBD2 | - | TGTGCCAGCAGCTCCGGACTAGCGGGATCTTACAGCTCCTACGAGCAGTACTTC | CASSSGLAGSYSSYEQYF
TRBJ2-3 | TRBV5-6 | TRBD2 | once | TGTGCCAGCAGCTTTAGCGGGGTGAAAGATACGCAGTATTTT | CASSFSGVKDTQYF
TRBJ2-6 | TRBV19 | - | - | TGTGCCAGTAGTATAGATCCCGTACTCGGCTCTGGGGCCAACGTCCTGACTTTC | CASSIDPVLGSGANVLTF
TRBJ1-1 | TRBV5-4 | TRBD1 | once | TGTGCCAGCAGCCCCCGGGACAGGGACAACACTGAAGCTTTCTTT | CASSPRDRDNTEAFF